This entry is about one T cell receptor (beta chain). No antigen is known for it. The time point: neoterminal ileum biopsy at postoperative endoscopy, about 6 months after surgery. The data are from a study of T cell repertoires in ileal Crohn's disease. For the study at large: About half received postoperative treatment, about a dozen with thiopurines and around 17 anti-TNF.

Each sample's TCRB immunosequencing used five hundred nanograms of biopsy DNA. This table comes from immunoSEQ multiplex PCR, and its TCRdb copy is limited to in-frame clones, with some not included. The sample shows more than 50,000 clones, 85% to 90% of them seen only once. Overall study results and limits: Clonal expansions were more frequent in active smokers than non-smokers at surgery. Endoscopy was done a median roughly 6.9 months after surgery.

Trimming took off 4 bases at V and 11 bases at J, with 14 bases between the two ends. The CDR3 is made up of 12 amino acids. Per the germline V gene, CDR1 is MDHEN and CDR2 is SYDVKM. Sequencing used ileal tissue. The origin of this receptor is an adult with Crohn's disease. The gene calls are TRBV28 and TRBJ1-1; maybe TRBD1 (6 bases). The CDR3 DNA is TGTGCCAGCAGTTCACAGGGTTTCTCGGCTTTCTTT. Encoded protein: CASSSQGFSAFF.